What follows are 8 T cell receptor beta chains derived from one specimen sequenced in a study of T cells in Graves' hyperthyroidism and ophthalmopathy. Authors of the study amplified TCR beta CDR3 regions from RNA transcripts. A first-round RT-PCR of the TCR CDR3 used the HTBI primer set. From the multiplex PCR reads, TCRdb called clonotypes with MiXCR, one entry per CDR3 protein. Of roughly 420,000 distinct CDR3 sequences detected, 15% to 19% appear once; the ten largest clones hold less than 15%. The sequenced sample consisted of blood. The receptors here all came from a woman aged 18-30 years with Graves' hyperthyroidism.

This rearrangement joins TRBV6-2 or TRBV6-3 to TRBJ2-3; 9 nucleotides line up with TRBD2. Germline CDR1 MNHEY, CDR2 SVGEGT. The CDR3 contains 14 residues. After removal of 4 bases from V and 4 bases from J, the junction contained 3 bases not matched to a gene. This chain's CDR3 is CASSWTSVADTQYF. In DNA, the CDR3 is TGTGCCAGCAGTTGGACTAGCGTAGCAGATACGCAGTATTTT.

This clonotype has ten or more counts. The rearrangement joins TRBV6-1 to TRBJ1-1; 7 bases match TRBD1. The V gene's germline CDR1 is MNHNS and CDR2 SASEGT. CDR3 length: 11 amino acids. V gave up 6 bases and J gave up 7 bases; unmatched junction bases: 2. CDR3 sequence (DNA): TGTGCCAGCAGGGGACAGATTGAAGCTTTCTTT. It encodes CASRGQIEAFF.

This clonotype was picked up a small number of times. This chain joins TRBV5-1 and TRBJ1-6; a weak D match, TRBD1 (5 bases). The CDR3 runs to 15 residues. Trimming removed 4 bases from V and 4 bases from J, with 12 bases in between. Per the germline V gene, CDR1 is SGHRS and CDR2 is YFSETQ. This CDR3 reads CASSPGTPYNSPLHF. Here the CDR3 DNA reads TGCGCCAGCAGCCCAGGGACTCCATATAATTCACCCCTCCACTTT.

This clonotype was seen ten or more times. This chain uses TRBV20-1 with TRBJ2-1; D unresolved. The V end lost 6 bases, the J end lost 5 bases, and 14 bases lay between the germline ends. CDR1 DFQATT and CDR2 SNEGSKA come from the germline V gene (reference sequence). There are 13 residues in the CDR3. CDR3: CSANRPQNNEQFF. The CDR3, as DNA: TGCAGTGCCAACAGACCTCAAAACAATGAGCAGTTCTTC.

This clonotype has at least ten counts. The CDR3 DNA follows: TGTGCCAGCAGATCCCTGTGGGCTAGCGGTAGGAACACCGGGGAGCTGTTTTTT. The encoded protein is CASRSLWASGRNTGELFF. This rearrangement joins TRBV28 to TRBJ2-2; 7 bases are a match to TRBD2. The CDR3 spans 18 residues. V shed 6 bases, J shed 1 base, and the junction held 14 bases outside the gene matches. Germline loops: CDR1 MDHEN, CDR2 SYDVKM.

This clonotype was recorded many times. DNA of the CDR3: TGCGCCAGCAGCTTGGACACCCTAGCGGGTGAGCAGTTCTTC. Its protein product is CASSLDTLAGEQFF. The rearrangement joins TRBV5-1 to TRBJ2-1; 8 nucleotides line up with TRBD2. CDR3 length: 14 amino acids. The V gene end was trimmed by 0 bases and the J gene end by 9 bases; junction bases not matched to a gene: 5. Germline CDR1 and CDR2: SGHRS and YFSETQ.

This clonotype was seen ten or more times. CDR3 bases: TGTGCCAGCAGTTACTCGAAAGCGAGCAGGGGGCACACTGAAGCTTTCTTT. Protein product: CASSYSKASRGHTEAFF. The chain has TRBV6-5 and TRBJ1-1; 8 bases fit TRBD1. The CDR3 length is 17 residues. With 0 bases clipped from V and 3 bases from J, the junction kept 9 bases outside the gene matches. In germline, CDR1 is MNHEY, CDR2 SVGAGI.

A note on this clonotype: Since no conserved phenylalanine or tryptophan closes the CDR3, a read error is the likely cause. V usage is TRBV7-2 and J usage is TRBJ1-1; D is unclear. The V gene lost 1 base and the J gene lost 5 bases, with 2 bases spanning the gap. CDR3 length equals 11 residues. CDR1 and CDR2 (germline): SGHTA, FQGNSA. The CDR3 DNA reads TGTGCCAGCAGCTTAGGAACTGAAGCTTTCCTT. Translated: CASSLGTEAFL.